This TCR beta chain was observed in a study of blood T cell repertoires in COVID-19. At the level of the study: From T cells, B-cell-depleted T cells, or PBMCs came the material, which was cDNA or gDNA.

This CDR3 region has 16 residues. V shed 5 bases, J shed 8 bases, and the junction held 14 bases outside the gene matches. Germline V CDR1 and CDR2: MNHEY, SVGEGT. As originally analysed: Reference gene primer amplification yielded estimated nucleated cell counts. The assay was immunoSEQ multiplex PCR, and TCRdb's table has in-frame clones only and misses some. V and J calls and clone size are copied from that table; D and trimming were computed from the DNA. The table shows 150,000 to 190,000 clones, with more than 65% occurring only once. This chain links TRBV6-2 or TRBV6-3 with TRBJ2-1, with TRBD2 matching 8 bases. This sequence was found in a woman in her forties or fifties with acute or convalescent COVID-19. Sequences were obtained from peripheral blood. As DNA, the CDR3 is TGTGCCAGCAGTCGCCCCAGGCCTAGCGGGTCGGATGAGCAGTTCTTC. Protein sequence: CASSRPRPSGSDEQFF.